Below are 30 T cell receptor beta chains sequenced from a single sample in a study of blood T cell repertoires in COVID-19 (dated by TCRdb to the early 2020s). The receptor library was made with the immunoSEQ multiplex PCR assay. Sourced from immuneACCESS, this table was stored by TCRdb with only in-frame sequences that have V and J called. A share of the clones is absent; for the studies checked, an unresolved V gene accounts for under half, and the remainder has no known explanation. Counted in this sample were fewer than 450,000 clones; around 90% of them appeared once. Jointly, the top ten make up 2% to 2.5% of the sample. The sample taken for sequencing was PBMCs or T cells enriched from blood (not recorded which). The receptors originated from a middle-aged woman with acute COVID-19.

V and J are TRBV19 and TRBJ2-2, with TRBD2 as a possible D gene (5 bases). Germline CDR1 and CDR2: LNHDA and SQIVND (reference sequence). V was cut by 1 base and J by 6 bases, with 9 bases left in between. CDR3 length equals 14 residues. CDR3 nucleotides: TGTGCCAGTAGTATAGCGGCGGGTGCCGGGGAGCTGTTTTTT. As protein: CASSIAAGAGELFF. The complete variable domain, with remaining parts taken from reference TRBV19 and TRBJ2-2, reads DGGITQSPKYLFRKEGQNVTLSCEQNLNHDAMYWYRQDPGQGLRLIYYSQIVNDFQKGDIAEGYSVSREKKESFPLTVTSAQKNPTAFYLCASSIAAGAGELFFGEGSRLTVL.

CDR3 DNA: TGTGCCAGTAGGACTCGAGCTAGGAGCACTGAAGCTTTCTTT. This codes for CASRTRARSTEAFF. This sequence joins TRBV19 and TRBJ1-1, with D uncertain. Deletions cut 6 bases from V and 4 bases from J, with 15 bases between. The CDR3 consists of 14 residues. Germline-derived CDR1 and CDR2 are LNHDA and SQIVND (reference sequence).

The sample holds a few counts of this clone. The chain combines TRBV18 with TRBJ1-1, with D possibly matching TRBD1 (6 bases). V shed 3 bases and J shed 4 bases, with 12 bases lying between them. There are 14 residues in the CDR3. Germline assignment: CDR1 KGHSH and CDR2 LQKENI. The CDR3 sequence is CASSPRTDPTEAFF. In DNA, the CDR3 is TGTGCCAGCTCACCCCGGACAGACCCCACTGAAGCTTTCTTT.

The gene calls are TRBV9 and TRBJ2-7, with 7 bases fitting TRBD1. Per the germline V gene, CDR1 is SGDLS and CDR2 is YYNGEE. The trim removed 3 bases at V and 0 bases at J, leaving 9 bases unmatched. The CDR3 loop spans 16 amino acids. In nucleotides, the CDR3 is TGTGCCAGCAGCGCGTGGGACAGTACTAGCTCCTACGAGCAGTACTTC. Translating gives CASSAWDSTSSYEQYF.

The chain has TRBV11-3 and TRBJ1-1, with D perhaps matching TRBD1 (6 bases). Germline V gene sequence: CDR1 SGHNT, CDR2 YENEEA. The CDR3 sequence is 13 residues long. The ends were cut back, 5 bases at V and 6 bases at J, with 13 bases in the middle. The CDR3 loop is CASSPRGTAEAFF. The CDR3, as DNA: TGTGCCAGCAGCCCGAGGGGGACCGCTGAAGCTTTCTTT.

The chain employs TRBV19 and TRBJ1-2, with D perhaps matching TRBD1 (5 bases). This CDR3 comprises 18 residues. Germline CDR1 and CDR2: LNHDA and SQIVND (reference sequence). Trimming removed 0 bases at V and 7 bases at J, with 24 bases between. The chain's CDR3 is CASSIETQVLGVLFGYTF. The CDR3 DNA is TGTGCCAGTAGTATAGAGACACAGGTTCTGGGCGTTCTTTTTGGCTACACCTTC.

This clone was seen just once. The chain joins TRBV12-3 or TRBV12-4 to TRBJ2-7; D is undetermined. The V end lost 5 bases, the J end lost 4 bases, and 6 bases lay between the germline ends. The CDR3 loop spans 11 amino acids. CDR3 loop: CASSKYYEQYF. In nucleotides, the CDR3 is TGTGCCAGCAGTAAATATTACGAGCAGTACTTC.

CDR3 protein: CASSWDRVGNTIYF. CDR3 DNA sequence: TGTGCCAGCAGTTGGGACAGGGTTGGAAACACCATATATTTT. The V gene is TRBV6-5, the J gene TRBJ1-3; TRBD1 matches 9 bases. The CDR3 is made up of 14 amino acids. V lost 4 bases, J lost 3 bases, and 1 base stayed unmatched. CDR1 is MNHEY and CDR2 is SVGAGI in the germline V gene.

This chain joins TRBV19 and TRBJ2-1; TRBD1 aligns across 8 bases. CDR3 size: 15 residues. Germline CDR1 reads LNHDA; CDR2 reads SQIVND (reference sequence). V gave up 5 bases and J gave up 2 bases; unmatched junction bases: 5. The CDR3 coding sequence is TGTGCCAGTAGTTTGGACAGGGAACCCTACAATGAGCAGTTCTTC. Translating gives CASSLDREPYNEQFF. Combining the CDR3 with reference TRBV19 and TRBJ2-1 gives the whole variable domain DGGITQSPKYLFRKEGQNVTLSCEQNLNHDAMYWYRQDPGQGLRLIYYSQIVNDFQKGDIAEGYSVSREKKESFPLTVTSAQKNPTAFYLCASSLDREPYNEQFFGPGTRLTVL.

V usage is TRBV7-2 and J usage is TRBJ1-2, with 8 bases identical to TRBD1. CDR1 is SGHTA and CDR2 is FQGNSA in the germline V gene. This CDR3 is built from 14 residues. V shed 5 bases and J 5 bases; nucleotides not matched to a gene: 7. The CDR3 region is CASSIRGLGYGYTF. The CDR3 nucleotides are TGTGCCAGCAGCATCAGGGGGCTTGGGTATGGCTACACCTTC.

This clone was seen only a few times. The rearrangement joins TRBV7-6 to TRBJ1-6; D might be TRBD1 (6 bases). V was trimmed by 1 base and J by 7 bases, leaving 11 bases between them. The CDR3 contains 15 residues. The germline V gene has CDR1 SGHVS and CDR2 FNYEAQ. CDR3 loop: CASSLENRENSPLHF. CDR3 DNA: TGTGCCAGCAGCTTAGAAAACAGGGAGAATTCACCCCTCCACTTT.

The genes are TRBV6-6 and TRBJ2-7, with a tentative D call TRBD2 (5 bases). The CDR3 has 12 amino acids. CDR1 is MNHNY, CDR2 SVGAGI, per germline (reference sequence). V lost 5 bases and J 2 bases, leaving 7 bases between the germline ends. The DNA for the CDR3 is TGTGCCAGCAGTCCCGGGGCCTACGAGCAGTACTTC. This sequence encodes CASSPGAYEQYF.

This clone has just a few counts. The V call is TRBV12-5, the J call TRBJ2-7; 11 positions match TRBD2. Trimming cost V 5 bases and J 0 bases; bases outside gene matches: 6. Germline V gene lookup returns CDR1 LGHNT and CDR2 FRNRAP. The CDR3 has 16 residues. CDR3 bases: TGTGCTAGTGGTCCCGGGCTAGCGGGGGGCTCCTACGAGCAGTACTTC. Translation gives CASGPGLAGGSYEQYF. Full variable domain (remainder filled in from reference TRBV12-5 and TRBJ2-7): DARVTQTPRHKVTEMGQEVTMRCQPILGHNTVFWYRQTMMQGLELLAYFRNRAPLDDSGMPKDRFSAEMPDATLATLKIQPSEPRDSAVYFCASGPGLAGGSYEQYFGPGTRLTVT.

The chain has TRBV7-9 and TRBJ1-6; D possibly corresponds to TRBD1 (5 bases). V gave up 5 bases and J gave up 13 bases, with 12 bases separating them. The germline gives CDR1 SEHNR, CDR2 FQNEAQ (reference sequence). This CDR3 region has 12 residues. CDR3 in amino acids: CASSTGSFPLHF. The CDR3 DNA sequence: TGTGCCAGCAGCACAGGCAGTTTCCCCCTCCACTTT.

Remarks on this clone: Germline and junction disagree at one end, which may indicate a read error. CDR3 loop: CATSGDSGSGYTF. The CDR3 coding sequence is TGTGCCACCAGTGGGGACAGTGGGTCGGGCTACACCTTC. This chain uses TRBV2 with TRBJ1-2; TRBD1 aligns across 7 bases. The CDR3 contains 13 residues. Germline-derived CDR1 and CDR2 are SNHLY and FYNNEI. The entire variable domain, with the rest obtained from reference TRBV2 and TRBJ1-2, is as follows: EPEVTQTPSHQVTQMGQEVILRCVPISNHLYFYWYRQILGQKVEFLVSFYNNEISEKSEIFDDQFSVERPDGSNFTLKIRSTKLEDSAMYFCATSGDSGSGYTFGSGTRLTVV.

The chain links TRBV4-1 to TRBJ2-5; 7 positions agree with TRBD1. Germline V gene sequence: CDR1 MGHRA, CDR2 YSYEKL. The CDR3 runs to 16 residues. Trimming cost V 4 bases and J 6 bases; bases outside gene matches: 14. The CDR3 protein is CASSPPGTEVWQTQYF. In nucleotides, the CDR3 is TGCGCCAGCAGCCCACCCGGGACAGAGGTCTGGCAGACCCAGTACTTC.

A few counts support this clone. The gene calls are TRBV6-1 and TRBJ2-2; 7 bases fit TRBD1. With 3 bases clipped from V and 0 bases from J, the junction kept 4 bases outside the gene matches. Germline V gives CDR1 MNHNS, CDR2 SASEGT. CDR3 length: 16 amino acids. Written as DNA, the CDR3 is TGTGCCAGCAGTGATAGGGGACAGACGAACACCGGGGAGCTGTTTTTT. This sequence encodes CASSDRGQTNTGELFF.

Only one count was recorded for this clone. For the CDR3, the DNA is TGCGCCAGCAGCTCCGGGACAGTGTACAATGAGCAGTTCTTC. It translates to CASSSGTVYNEQFF. The chain joins TRBV5-1 to TRBJ2-1; 7 bases line up with TRBD1. Trimming removed 3 bases from V and 4 bases from J; junction bases left unmatched: 4. This CDR3 is built from 14 residues. Germline V gene lookup returns CDR1 SGHRS and CDR2 YFSETQ.

The chain employs TRBV30 and TRBJ1-6, with 8 positions matching TRBD1. This CDR3 region has 14 residues. Germline V gene data show CDR1 as GTSNPN and CDR2 as SVGIG (reference sequence). V was pared by 7 bases and J by 9 bases, with 11 bases of the junction left unmatched. The CDR3, as DNA: TGTGCCTATGAAACAGGGGGGACCCTTTCACCCCTCCACTTT. Translating gives CAYETGGTLSPLHF.

The chain combines TRBV14 with TRBJ1-4, with a tentative D call TRBD1 (6 bases). Germline CDR1 is SGHDN and CDR2 is FVKESK. The CDR3 is made up of 13 amino acids. V was trimmed by 4 bases and J by 4 bases, leaving 7 bases between them. The CDR3 protein is CASSRGLNEKLFF. The CDR3 DNA reads TGTGCCAGCAGCCGGGGGCTTAATGAAAAACTGTTTTTT.

This clone was found once. This sequence joins TRBV2 and TRBJ2-5; TRBD1 matches 9 bases. From germline, CDR1 is SNHLY and CDR2 FYNNEI. The CDR3 runs to 13 residues. The V gene end was trimmed by 9 bases and the J gene end by 0 bases; junction bases not matched to a gene: 2. This CDR3 is CASHRGHQETQYF. CDR3 nucleotides: TGTGCCAGTCACAGGGGGCACCAAGAGACCCAGTACTTC.

V and J are TRBV29-1 and TRBJ2-7, with TRBD1 matching over 8 bases. J lost 2 bases, V lost 7 bases, and 7 bases had no gene match. The CDR3 is 13 amino acids. Per germline, CDR1 SQVTM and CDR2 ANQGSEA. The CDR3 DNA is TGCAGCGGAACTAAGACAGGGGCCTACGAGCAGTACTTC. Protein: CSGTKTGAYEQYF.

The chain is built from TRBV6-5 and TRBJ1-2; D is unclear. The CDR3 length is 15 residues. V lost 5 bases and J lost 0, with 13 bases in between. Germline values: CDR1 MNHEY, CDR2 SVGAGI. CDR3 sequence reads: CASSREIIPNYGYTF. DNA of the CDR3: TGTGCCAGCAGTCGAGAAATAATCCCTAACTATGGCTACACCTTC.

This chain connects TRBV3-1 (or the pseudogene TRBV3-2) to TRBJ2-6, with TRBD2 matching 8 bases. The CDR3 totals 16 residues. Per the germline V gene, CDR1 is LGHDT and CDR2 is YNNKEL (reference sequence). V dropped 1 base and J dropped 2; count of bases not matched to a gene: 1. CDR3 nucleotides: TGTGCCAGCAGCCAAGCGGGGGGGCCTGGGGCCAACGTCCTGACTTTC. As protein: CASSQAGGPGANVLTF.

The rearrangement joins TRBV5-4 to TRBJ1-1; 7 bases fit TRBD1. After removal of 4 bases from V and 1 base from J, the junction contained 4 bases not matched to a gene. In germline, CDR1 is SGHNT, CDR2 YYREEE (reference sequence). This CDR3 region has 14 residues. The CDR3 here is CASSIDRANTEAFF. The CDR3 nucleotides are TGTGCCAGCAGCATCGACAGGGCGAACACTGAAGCTTTCTTT.

This clone was recorded once. The V and J genes are TRBV11-3 and TRBJ2-5, with TRBD2 as a possible D gene (5 bases). The CDR3 has 13 amino acids. The germline gives CDR1 SGHNT, CDR2 YENEEA. Trimming cost V 4 bases and J 5 bases, with 11 bases left between them. Here the CDR3 DNA reads TGTGCCAGCAGCTCCGGTGAGCGGGAGACCCAGTACTTC. Protein sequence: CASSSGERETQYF.

As to this clone: Other DNA sequences in this sample translate to the same CDR3. The rearrangement joins TRBV29-1 to TRBJ1-1; D may be TRBD1 (5 bases). The V end lost 6 bases, the J end lost 1 base, and 6 bases lay between the germline ends. Germline CDR1 reads SQVTM; CDR2 reads ANQGSEA. CDR3 length: 11 residues. This CDR3 reads CSVGQNTEAFF. CDR3 nucleotides: TGCAGCGTCGGACAGAACACTGAAGCTTTCTTT.

This chain uses TRBV6-5 with TRBJ1-5; 8 bases are a match to TRBD1. Germline CDR1 MNHEY, CDR2 SVGAGI. J gave up 6 bases and V 6 bases, and 10 bases lay outside the gene matches. The CDR3 runs 15 residues. CDR3 in DNA: TGTGCCAGCAGAGGGGCTCGACAGGGGAGTCAGCCCCAGCATTTT. Its translation: CASRGARQGSQPQHF.

The CDR3 loop is CASSFFGTDTQYF. CDR3 in DNA: TGTGCCAGCAGCTTTTTTGGGACTGATACGCAGTATTTT. V gene TRBV7-2 combines with J gene TRBJ2-3; tentatively, D is TRBD2 (6 bases). CDR1 SGHTA and CDR2 FQGNSA come from the germline V gene. CDR3 length equals 13 residues. V was pared by 3 bases and J by 6 bases, with 10 bases between. The variable domain in full, completed from reference TRBV7-2 and TRBJ2-3, reads GAGVSQSPSNKVTEKGKDVELRCDPISGHTALYWYRQSLGQGLEFLIYFQGNSAPDKSGLPSDRFSAERTGGSVSTLTIQRTQQEDSAVYLCASSFFGTDTQYFGPGTRLTVL.

The chain joins TRBV6-5 to TRBJ2-7, with D perhaps TRBD2 (7 bases). V was shortened by 0 bases and J by 4 bases, with 10 bases between the two germline ends. The germline V gene encodes CDR1 MNHEY and CDR2 SVGAGI. This CDR3 is 14 amino acids long. The CDR3 DNA follows: TGTGCCAGCAGTTACTCGGGGGGGCAGTACGAGCAGTACTTC. Its protein is CASSYSGGQYEQYF.